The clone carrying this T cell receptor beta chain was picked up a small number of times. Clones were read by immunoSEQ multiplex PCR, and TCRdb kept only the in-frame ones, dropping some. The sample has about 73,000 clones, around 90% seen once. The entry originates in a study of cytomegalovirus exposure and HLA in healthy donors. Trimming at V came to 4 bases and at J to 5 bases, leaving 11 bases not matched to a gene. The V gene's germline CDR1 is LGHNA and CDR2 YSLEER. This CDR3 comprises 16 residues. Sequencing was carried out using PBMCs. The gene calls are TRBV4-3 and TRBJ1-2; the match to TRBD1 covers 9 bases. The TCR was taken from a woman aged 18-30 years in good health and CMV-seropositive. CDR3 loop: CASSPFLGTGSYGYTF. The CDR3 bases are TGCGCCAGCAGCCCCTTTCTCGGGACAGGGTCGTATGGCTACACCTTC.